What follows are 15 T cell receptor beta chains derived from one specimen sequenced in a study of response to subunit inactivated influenza vaccine. From the RT-PCR reads, TCRdb called clonotypes with MiXCR, one entry per CDR3 protein. The table lists about 620,000 distinct CDR3 sequences, approximately 10% of them singletons. The source material was PBMCs from blood, sampled on the day of vaccination. All receptors come from a man aged 45-60 years who received an inactivated influenza vaccine.

This clonotype has a handful of counts. The CDR3 nucleotides read TGTGCCAGCAGCCAAGTGGGACAGAGCACAGATACGCAGTATTTT. Translation: CASSQVGQSTDTQYF. The chain is built from TRBV3-1 and TRBJ2-3; 7 nucleotides match TRBD1. Losses at the gene ends were 1 base for V and 0 bases for J; bases not matched to a gene: 1. The germline gives CDR1 LGHDT, CDR2 YNNKEL (reference sequence). The CDR3 covers 15 residues.

This clonotype was seen a few times. CDR3 region: CASSQGSAGSSYEQYF. CDR3 bases: TGCGCCAGCAGCCAAGGGTCCGCAGGGAGCTCCTACGAGCAGTACTTC. V and J are TRBV4-3 and TRBJ2-7; tentatively, D is TRBD1 or TRBD2 (5 bases each). Deletions cut 1 base from V and 0 bases from J, with 13 bases between. The V gene's germline CDR1 is LGHNA and CDR2 YSLEER. There are 16 residues in the CDR3.

This clonotype was recorded many times. V gene TRBV29-1 combines with J gene TRBJ1-5; 8 nucleotides match TRBD1. The CDR3 length is 13 residues. After removal of 6 bases from V and 8 bases from J, the junction contained 9 bases not matched to a gene. Germline loops: CDR1 SQVTM, CDR2 ANQGSEA. DNA for the CDR3: TGCAGCGTCCTTACAGGGGGGGGCGAGCCCCAGCATTTT. Translating gives CSVLTGGGEPQHF. The full variable domain, its missing parts supplied by reference TRBV29-1 and TRBJ1-5, is SAVISQKPSRDICQRGTSLTIQCQVDSQVTMMFWYRQQPGQSLTLIATANQGSEATYESGFVIDKFPISRPNLTFSTLTVSNMSPEDSSIYLCSVLTGGGEPQHFGDGTRLSIL.

The table lists this clonotype with a few counts. This chain uses TRBV24-1 with TRBJ2-1; 12 positions match TRBD1. V was clipped by 5 bases and J by 5 bases; unmatched bases: 6. There are 16 residues in the CDR3. The germline V gene encodes CDR1 KGHDR and CDR2 SFDVKD. CDR3 region: CATSALGQGADNEQFF. CDR3 nucleotides: TGTGCCACCAGTGCCCTGGGACAGGGGGCGGACAATGAGCAGTTCTTC.

The J gene is TRBJ2-2, the V gene TRBV6-2 or TRBV6-3; D is uncertain. The germline V and J ends were trimmed by 7 bases and 3 bases, with 15 bases remaining between them. The CDR3 loop spans 15 amino acids. CDR1 and CDR2 from the germline V gene are MNHEY and SVGEGT. This CDR3 reads CASKAFARDTGELFF. In DNA form, the CDR3 reads TGTGCCAGCAAGGCCTTTGCCCGGGACACCGGGGAGCTGTTTTTT.

The genes are TRBV4-2 and TRBJ2-7, with D tentatively TRBD2 (6 bases). Germline loops: CDR1 LGHNA, CDR2 YNFKEQ. The CDR3 runs to 14 residues. Trimming took off 2 bases at V and 7 bases at J, with 15 bases between the two ends. The CDR3 loop reads CASSQPRDLREQYF. The DNA for the CDR3 is TGTGCCAGCAGCCAACCCCGGGACTTACGGGAGCAGTACTTC.

The chain couples TRBV16 to TRBJ1-1; TRBD1 matches at 7 bases. V shed 1 base and J 10 bases; nucleotides not matched to a gene: 12. The germline V gene encodes CDR1 KGHSY and CDR2 FQNENV. The CDR3 has 15 amino acids. The CDR3 DNA follows: TGTGCCAGCAGCCAATTCCCGAAGCCAGGGGGATCAGCTTTCTTT. This codes for CASSQFPKPGGSAFF.

Ten or more counts support this clonotype. The CDR3 loop reads CASSLGDVTGELFF. Written as DNA, the CDR3 is TGCGCCAGCAGCTTGGGGGACGTAACCGGGGAGCTGTTTTTT. The chain uses TRBV5-1 and TRBJ2-2; D is tentatively TRBD1 or TRBD2 (5 bases each). The CDR3 sequence is 14 residues long. CDR1 and CDR2 (germline): SGHRS, YFSETQ. The V end was cut by 0 bases, the J end by 5 bases, with 8 bases between.

This clonotype showed up many times. The rearrangement links TRBV7-9 to TRBJ2-2, with 8 nucleotides matching TRBD1. Germline CDR1 is SEHNR and CDR2 is FQNEAQ (reference sequence). V lost 4 bases and J lost 3; bases outside the gene matches: 4. The CDR3 is made up of 15 amino acids. CDR3 sequence reads: CASSSRQGYTGELFF. The CDR3 coding sequence is TGTGCCAGCAGCTCAAGACAGGGGTACACCGGGGAGCTGTTTTTT.

The rearrangement links TRBV5-1 to TRBJ2-3; TRBD1 aligns across 7 bases. This CDR3 spans 14 amino acids. The germline V gene encodes CDR1 SGHRS and CDR2 YFSETQ. V lost 3 bases and J lost 2; bases outside the gene matches: 3. The CDR3 bases are TGCGCCAGCAGCTCGGACAGGACCACAGATACGCAGTATTTT. The encoded protein is CASSSDRTTDTQYF.

The rearrangement uses TRBV6-2 or TRBV6-3 and TRBJ2-1; D not resolved. The V and J ends lost 1 base and 1 base respectively, with 8 bases between them. This CDR3 is built from 15 residues. The germline V gene has CDR1 MNHEY and CDR2 SVGEGT. This CDR3 reads CASSYLGLSYNEQFF. CDR3 DNA sequence: TGTGCCAGCAGTTACTTAGGGCTTTCCTACAATGAGCAGTTCTTC.

The genes are TRBV9 and TRBJ2-1, with 13 bases that match TRBD2. This CDR3 comprises 15 residues. CDR1 is SGDLS and CDR2 is YYNGEE in the germline V gene. Losses at the gene ends were 4 bases for V and 9 bases for J; bases not matched to a gene: 7. DNA of the CDR3: TGTGCCAGCAGCCGAACTAGCGGGGGGGCGATTGAGCAGTTCTTC. Its protein product is CASSRTSGGAIEQFF.

The rearrangement uses TRBV27 and TRBJ2-2; D may be TRBD2 (6 bases). Germline V gene lookup returns CDR1 MNHEY and CDR2 SMNVEV (reference sequence). The CDR3 consists of 14 residues. Deletions cut 5 bases from V and 6 bases from J, with 13 bases between. This CDR3 is CASSRLDGAGELFF. The CDR3 DNA sequence: TGTGCCAGCAGTCGACTAGATGGGGCCGGGGAGCTGTTTTTT.

In this sample, this clonotype turned up a few times. The chain couples TRBV12-3 or TRBV12-4 to TRBJ1-6, with D unclear. The CDR3 has 15 amino acids. The V gene lost 0 bases and the J gene lost 7 bases, with 10 bases spanning the gap. The DNA for the CDR3 is TGTGCCAGCAGTTTAGCGCTCGGAGGGAATTCACCCCTCCACTTT. Amino acid sequence: CASSLALGGNSPLHF.

This clonotype was detected only a few times. The gene calls are TRBV20-1 and TRBJ1-4, with D possibly TRBD1 on 5 matching bases. The CDR3 sequence is 14 residues long. Trimming took 6 bases from V and 0 from J, leaving 11 bases between them. The germline V gene encodes CDR1 DFQATT and CDR2 SNEGSKA (reference sequence). The CDR3 loop is CSARTGATNEKLFF. The CDR3 DNA sequence: TGCAGTGCCCGAACAGGCGCAACTAATGAAAAACTGTTTTTT.